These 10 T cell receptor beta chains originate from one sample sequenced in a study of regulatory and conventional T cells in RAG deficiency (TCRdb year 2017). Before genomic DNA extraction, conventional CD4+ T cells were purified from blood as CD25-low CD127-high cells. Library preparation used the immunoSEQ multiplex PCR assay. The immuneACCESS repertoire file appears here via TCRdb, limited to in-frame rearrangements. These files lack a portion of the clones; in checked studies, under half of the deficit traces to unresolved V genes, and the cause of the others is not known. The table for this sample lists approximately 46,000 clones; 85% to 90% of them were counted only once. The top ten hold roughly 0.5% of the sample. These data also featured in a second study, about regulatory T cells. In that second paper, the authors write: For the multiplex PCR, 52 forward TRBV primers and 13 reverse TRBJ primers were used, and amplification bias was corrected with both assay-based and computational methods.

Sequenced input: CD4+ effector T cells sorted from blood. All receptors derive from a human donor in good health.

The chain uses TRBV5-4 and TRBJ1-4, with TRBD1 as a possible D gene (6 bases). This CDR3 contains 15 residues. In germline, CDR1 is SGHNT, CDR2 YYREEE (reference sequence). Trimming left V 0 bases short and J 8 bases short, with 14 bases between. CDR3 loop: CASSLAGGPSEKLFF. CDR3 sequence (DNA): TGTGCCAGCAGCTTGGCGGGGGGGCCCTCGGAAAAACTGTTTTTT.

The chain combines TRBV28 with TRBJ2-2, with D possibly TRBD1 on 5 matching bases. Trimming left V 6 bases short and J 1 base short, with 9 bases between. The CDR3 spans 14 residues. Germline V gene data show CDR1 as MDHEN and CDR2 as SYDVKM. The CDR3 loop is CASSWTRNTGELFF. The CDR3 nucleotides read TGTGCCAGCAGCTGGACAAGGAACACCGGGGAGCTGTTTTTT.

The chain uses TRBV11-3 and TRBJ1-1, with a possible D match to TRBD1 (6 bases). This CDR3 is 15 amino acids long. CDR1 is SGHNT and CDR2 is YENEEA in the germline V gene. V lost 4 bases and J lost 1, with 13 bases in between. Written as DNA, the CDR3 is TGTGCCAGCAGCTCCTCAGGGGCTACGAACACTGAAGCTTTCTTT. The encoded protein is CASSSSGATNTEAFF.

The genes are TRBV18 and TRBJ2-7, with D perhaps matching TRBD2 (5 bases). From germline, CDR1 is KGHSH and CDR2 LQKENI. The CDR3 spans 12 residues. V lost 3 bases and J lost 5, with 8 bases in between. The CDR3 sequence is CASSPHGNEQYF. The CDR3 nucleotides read TGTGCCAGCTCACCGCACGGGAACGAGCAGTACTTC.

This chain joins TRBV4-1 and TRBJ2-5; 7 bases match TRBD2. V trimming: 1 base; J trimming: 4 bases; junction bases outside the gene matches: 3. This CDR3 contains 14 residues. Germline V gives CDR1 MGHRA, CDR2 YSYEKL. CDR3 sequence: CASSQGLARETQYF. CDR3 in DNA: TGCGCCAGCAGCCAAGGACTAGCACGAGAGACCCAGTACTTC.

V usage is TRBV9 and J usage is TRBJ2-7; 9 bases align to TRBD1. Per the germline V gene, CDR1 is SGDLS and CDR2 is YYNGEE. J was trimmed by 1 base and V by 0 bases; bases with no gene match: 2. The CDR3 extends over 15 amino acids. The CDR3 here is CASSVAGTGSYEQYF. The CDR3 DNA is TGTGCCAGCAGCGTAGCCGGGACAGGGTCCTACGAGCAGTACTTC.

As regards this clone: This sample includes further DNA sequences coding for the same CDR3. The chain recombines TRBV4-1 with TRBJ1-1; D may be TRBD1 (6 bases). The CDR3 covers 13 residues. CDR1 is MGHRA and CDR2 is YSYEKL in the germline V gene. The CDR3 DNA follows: TGCGCGCGTATGGGGGGGCGAGGGACCGAAGCTTTCTTT. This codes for CARMGGRGTEAFF.

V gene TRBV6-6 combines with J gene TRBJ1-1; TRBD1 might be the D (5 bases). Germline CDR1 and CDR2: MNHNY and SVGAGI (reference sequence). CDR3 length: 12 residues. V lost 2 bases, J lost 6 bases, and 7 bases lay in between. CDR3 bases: TGTGCCAGCAGTTACGGGGGAGCTGAAGCTTTCTTT. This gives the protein CASSYGGAEAFF.

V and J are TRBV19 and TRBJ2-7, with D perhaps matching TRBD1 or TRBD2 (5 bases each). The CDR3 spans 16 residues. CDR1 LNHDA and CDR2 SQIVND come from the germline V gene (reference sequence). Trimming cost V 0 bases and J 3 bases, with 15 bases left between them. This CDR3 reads CASSIDAGRGRYEQYF. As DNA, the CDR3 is TGTGCCAGTAGTATAGACGCCGGACGGGGACGCTACGAGCAGTACTTC.

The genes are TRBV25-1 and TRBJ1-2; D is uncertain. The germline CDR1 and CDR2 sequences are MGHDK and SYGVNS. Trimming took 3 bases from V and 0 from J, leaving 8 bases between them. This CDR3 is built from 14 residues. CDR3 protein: CASSDLGANYGYTF. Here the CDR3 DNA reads TGTGCCAGCAGTGATCTGGGAGCTAACTATGGCTACACCTTC.